This record covers a single T cell receptor (beta chain). Its recognized antigen is unknown. Base qualities are not recorded, but no much larger clone differs from it by a single base. This record belongs to a study of shared clonotypes between healthy human individuals (TCRdb year 2020). Background for the entire study: The cohort included three men and two women between 18 and 49 years of age. For each donor, CD4 naive and CD4 memory were each given three plates, CD8 naive was given two plates, and CD8 memory was given one plate. To estimate repertoire size and how much clonotype sharing occurs between individuals, the study deeply sequenced the blood TCR repertoires of five healthy adults. To increase sequencing depth and limit assay-specific biases, TCR repertoire library preparation and sequencing were carried out by different laboratories using diverse techniques. Leukapheresis yielded between about 0.9 and 9.5 billion PBMCs per donor. Overall study outcomes, separate from this receptor: Compared with non-shared clonotypes, the clonotypes found in all four sorted-subset donors had higher generation probabilities. Pairwise subsampling led to the expectation that sequencing depth would affect the degree of clonotype sharing among donors. Sampling was limited to blood, and TCR repertoires in tissue likely differ from TCR repertoires in blood. Estimated clonotype richness was generally larger for naive than for memory subsets. The small number of donors limited the genetic and exposure-history diversity represented. When four donors were compared, the shared fraction of clonotypes was about 5.2% for naive CD4, approximately 3.3% for naive CD8, about 2.5% for memory CD4, and about 0.36% for memory CD8. Even with the large sequencing depth, rarefaction of the sorted-subset datasets indicated that sequencing was incomplete.

TCR CDR3 regions were amplified from genomic DNA by multiplex PCR using the deep immunoSEQ assay. Genomic DNA extracted from each cell subset was distributed evenly over all wells of several immunoSEQ 96-well plates, and each plate served as one replicate. For sorted subsets, around 0.2 ug genomic DNA, equal to 25,000 to 35,000 T cell genomes, was loaded into each replicate PCR. The purified libraries were quantified using a Qubit 3.0 fluorometer, sized with a Bioanalyzer 2100, and then quantified again using the KAPA Library Quantification kit. Every immunoSEQ 96-well plate was sequenced on a separate single-read 150-cycle Illumina NextSeq 550 flow cell. In the source study's methods: Because the immunoSEQ output held only junctional sequences and lacked quality scores, the filtering could not match the filtering applied to full-length reads. Sequences were annotated with PyIR, a Python wrapper for IgBLAST v1.9, and V/J genes and CDR3 were assigned using IMGT germline references. Any read was removed if the V/J assignment was weak (E-value above 1e-6), the CDR3 was missing, or the read contained stop codons, out-of-frame junctions, or ambiguous translated residues. V3J clonotypes were defined by identical inferred V gene, J gene, and CDR3 amino acid sequence. Percentage overlap between repertoires was computed as shared unique clonotypes divided by the size of the smaller repertoire. Three approaches were used to assess repertoire richness: RTK rarefaction, the Chao1 estimator, and Recon v2.1 estimates of unobserved clonotypes. For all TCRbeta clonotypes obtained by the gDNA method from several donors, generation probabilities were computed with OLGA. TCRdb obtained this table from immuneACCESS and retained in-frame rearrangements with V and J assigned. These tables miss some clones; where compared with another copy, unresolved V genes account for less than half of the shortfall, and the remainder is unexplained. V and J calls and clone size are those listed in that table; D and trimming were worked out from the DNA. The sample contains some 1.1 million clones, 77% of them found a single time. Over 0.8% of the sample goes to the ten largest clones.

The CDR3 numbers 16 residues from cysteine through phenylalanine. Solely the CDR3 DNA is kept, with 48 bases framed from the first base. Trimming accounts for 3 bases at V and 7 bases at J, while the number of junction bases matched to no gene is 12. Sequences LNHDA (CDR1) and SQIVND (CDR2) are obtained from the germline V gene (reference sequence). The donors were healthy, HIV-negative adults with no recently reported acute infections or vaccinations. Every donor was a Caucasian adult residing in Nashville, Tennessee, USA. CD4+ T cells were enriched by magnetic negative selection; naive cells were then positively selected on CD45RA, and the negative fraction formed the memory subset. Blood was collected by leukapheresis, and PBMCs were isolated by Ficoll-Histopaque density gradient centrifugation and then cryopreserved in liquid nitrogen vapor phase. Purity and quantity of every magnetically sorted T cell population were checked by analytical flow cytometry. Genomic DNA was isolated from every sorted fraction and measured by UV absorbance on a Nanodrop 2000c.

The clonotype comes from a man aged 18-30 years in good health. Some clones in this sample may be carry-over from other donors' samples. The sample taken for sequencing was memory CD4+ T cells from PBMCs. This specimen's cell subset or site label, interpreted: CD45RA-negative fraction. The V and J segments used are TRBV19 and TRBJ1-5, with 7 middle bases fitting TRBD1. The base sequence is TGTGCCAGTAGTATTCGGGACAGTATTGTTGGCCAGCCCCAGCATTTT. This sequence encodes CASSIRDSIVGQPQHF.